Each of the 9 T cell receptor beta chains below was sequenced from the same sample in a study of T cells in localized non-small cell lung cancer. This table comes from immunoSEQ multiplex PCR, and its TCRdb copy is limited to in-frame clones, with some not included. There are over 45,000 clones in the sample; roughly 77% occur only once, and about a sixth lies in the top ten. This material consisted of peripheral blood, taken before any cancer treatment. The receptors originated from a man between 40 and 70 years old with stage I squamous cell lung carcinoma.

This clone has a single count. This sequence joins TRBV30 and TRBJ1-6; maybe TRBD1 (5 bases). The CDR3 has 17 residues. Per the germline V gene, CDR1 is GTSNPN and CDR2 is SVGIG (reference sequence). The V and J ends lost 0 bases and 3 bases respectively, with 15 bases between them. The CDR3 bases are TGTGCCTGGAGTGTACACAGGACTCCACTCTATAATTCACCCCTCCACTTT. This codes for CAWSVHRTPLYNSPLHF.

The chain is built from TRBV6-5 and TRBJ2-1; TRBD1 agrees at 8 bases. The J segment lost 8 bases and the V segment lost 6 bases, leaving 9 bases of the junction unmatched. Germline CDR1 and CDR2: MNHEY and SVGAGI. The CDR3 has 14 amino acids. The CDR3 DNA sequence: TGTGCCAGCAGAGGGACAGGACCCCTCCATGAGCAGTTCTTC. Its protein is CASRGTGPLHEQFF.

This chain connects TRBV9 to TRBJ2-5, with 7 nucleotides matching TRBD1. V lost 4 bases and J lost 1; bases outside the gene matches: 7. Germline V gene lookup returns CDR1 SGDLS and CDR2 YYNGEE. The CDR3 is 15 residues long. CDR3 amino acids: CASSPWDSTQETQYF. In DNA form, the CDR3 reads TGTGCCAGCAGCCCCTGGGACAGTACCCAAGAGACCCAGTACTTC.

The chain links TRBV28 to TRBJ2-2; D unclear. The germline CDR1 and CDR2 sequences are MDHEN and SYDVKM. V was clipped by 4 bases and J by 2 bases, with 8 bases between them. CDR3 size: 14 residues. The CDR3, as DNA: TGTGCCAGCAGTTGGACGAGCAACACCGGGGAGCTGTTTTTT. It specifies CASSWTSNTGELFF.

The DNA of the CDR3 is TGTGCCAGCAGCCCGGGGGGGCTTGGAGGCTACACCTTC. Its translation: CASSPGGLGGYTF. The V and J genes are TRBV7-3 and TRBJ1-2; D might be TRBD1 (6 bases). Germline V gene lookup returns CDR1 SGHTA and CDR2 FQGTGA. Trimming cost V 5 bases and J 8 bases, with 15 bases left between them. The CDR3 spans 13 residues.

This chain connects TRBV5-4 to TRBJ2-5; D possibly corresponds to TRBD2 (5 bases). There are 13 residues in the CDR3. CDR1 is SGHNT and CDR2 is YYREEE in the germline V gene (reference sequence). The V end lost 0 bases, the J end lost 3 bases, and 6 bases lay between the germline ends. The CDR3 DNA reads as TGTGCCAGCAGCTTGGGGACTGAAGAGACCCAGTACTTC. Encoded protein: CASSLGTEETQYF.

The chain combines TRBV19 with TRBJ2-1; TRBD2 aligns across 10 bases. J was trimmed by 4 bases and V by 4 bases; bases with no gene match: 10. The V gene's germline CDR1 is LNHDA and CDR2 SQIVND (reference sequence). The CDR3 contains 17 residues. This chain's CDR3 is CASSTRLAGVGYNEQFF. The CDR3 DNA is TGTGCCAGTAGTACCCGGCTAGCGGGGGTGGGGTACAATGAGCAGTTCTTC. Based on the CDR3 plus reference TRBV19 and TRBJ2-1, the full variable domain is DGGITQSPKYLFRKEGQNVTLSCEQNLNHDAMYWYRQDPGQGLRLIYYSQIVNDFQKGDIAEGYSVSREKKESFPLTVTSAQKNPTAFYLCASSTRLAGVGYNEQFFGPGTRLTVL.

This clone has only one observation. The V gene is TRBV18, the J gene TRBJ2-7; the D is unclear. The ends were cut back, 2 bases at V and 4 bases at J, with 12 bases in the middle. The CDR3 spans 14 residues. Germline V CDR1 and CDR2: KGHSH, LQKENI. The CDR3 DNA reads as TGTGCCAGCTCACCAAGCTTCCAGGCGTACGAGCAGTACTTC. It codes for CASSPSFQAYEQYF. Filled out from reference TRBV18 and TRBJ2-7, the complete variable domain reads NAGVMQNPRHLVRRRGQEARLRCSPMKGHSHVYWYRQLPEEGLKFMVYLQKENIIDESGMPKERFSAEFPKEGPSILRIQQVVRGDSAAYFCASSPSFQAYEQYFGPGTRLTVT.

This sequence joins TRBV2 and TRBJ2-5; unclear D gene. The CDR3 is made up of 13 amino acids. The V gene lost 11 bases and the J gene lost 2 bases, with 15 bases spanning the gap. CDR1 and CDR2 from the germline V gene are SNHLY and FYNNEI. CDR3 DNA sequence: TGTGCCGGCGAATACCACCCTCAAGAGACCCAGTACTTC. Amino acid sequence: CAGEYHPQETQYF.